This T cell receptor (beta chain) was captured in a study of shared clonotypes between healthy human individuals. Across the study: Researchers drew samples from two women and a few men aged 18 to 49. Study-wide findings and caveats: Inspection by rarefaction showed sorted-subset sequencing to be incomplete despite large depth. Non-shared clonotypes had lower generation probabilities than those shared by all four donors.

CDR1 and CDR2 (germline): SGHTA, FQGNSA. After removal of 5 bases from V and 12 bases from J, the junction contained 8 bases not matched to a gene. The CDR3 runs 14 residues. The authors distributed each subset's genomic DNA evenly over several immunoSEQ plates. Clones were sequenced by immunoSEQ multiplex PCR, and TCRdb holds only the in-frame ones, with some missing. This sample carries over a million clones, approximately 97% of them seen once, and the ten largest clones take about 1%. This clone has just one count. Its antigen remains unidentified. The sequenced sample was naive CD4+ T cells sorted from blood. As for subset: CD45RA+ positively selected. The chain has TRBV7-2 and TRBJ2-1, with TRBD2 identical over 12 bases. The sequence derives from a man aged 25 to 40 in good health. CDR3 bases: TGTGCCAGCAGCCACCGACTAGCGGGAGTTGGGCAGTTCTTC. Translation: CASSHRLAGVGQFF. Drawing the rest from reference TRBV7-2 and TRBJ2-1, the complete variable domain is GAGVSQSPSNKVTEKGKDVELRCDPISGHTALYWYRQSLGQGLEFLIYFQGNSAPDKSGLPSDRFSAERTGGSVSTLTIQRTQQEDSAVYLCASSHRLAGVGQFFGPGTRLTVL.